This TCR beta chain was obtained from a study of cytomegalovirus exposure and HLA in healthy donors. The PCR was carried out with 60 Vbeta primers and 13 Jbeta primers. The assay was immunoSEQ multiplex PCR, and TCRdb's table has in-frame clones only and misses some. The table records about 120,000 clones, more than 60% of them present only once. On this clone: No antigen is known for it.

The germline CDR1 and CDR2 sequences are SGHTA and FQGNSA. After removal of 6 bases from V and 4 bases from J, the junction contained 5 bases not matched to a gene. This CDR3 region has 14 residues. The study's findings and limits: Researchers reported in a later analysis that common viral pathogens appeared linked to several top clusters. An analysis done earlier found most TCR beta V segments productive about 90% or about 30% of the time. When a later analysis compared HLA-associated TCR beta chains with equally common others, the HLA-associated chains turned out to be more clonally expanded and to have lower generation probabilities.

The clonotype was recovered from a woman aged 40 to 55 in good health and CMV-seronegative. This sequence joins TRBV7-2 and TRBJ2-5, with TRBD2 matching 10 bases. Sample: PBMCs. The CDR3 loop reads CASRPAGGAETQYF. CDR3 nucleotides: TGTGCCAGCAGACCAGCGGGAGGGGCAGAGACCCAGTACTTC.